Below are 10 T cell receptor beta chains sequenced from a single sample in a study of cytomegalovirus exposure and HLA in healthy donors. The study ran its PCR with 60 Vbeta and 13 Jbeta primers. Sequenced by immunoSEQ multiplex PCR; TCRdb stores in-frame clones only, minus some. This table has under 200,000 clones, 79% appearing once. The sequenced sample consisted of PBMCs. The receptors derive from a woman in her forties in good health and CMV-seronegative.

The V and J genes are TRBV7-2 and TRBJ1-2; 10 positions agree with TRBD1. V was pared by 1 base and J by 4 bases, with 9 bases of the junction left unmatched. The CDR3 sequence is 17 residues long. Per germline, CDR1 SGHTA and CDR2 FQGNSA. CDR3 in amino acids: CASSLGGRQGAIYGYTF. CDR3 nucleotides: TGTGCCAGCAGCTTAGGAGGACGACAGGGGGCGATCTATGGCTACACCTTC. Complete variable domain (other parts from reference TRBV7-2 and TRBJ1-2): GAGVSQSPSNKVTEKGKDVELRCDPISGHTALYWYRQSLGQGLEFLIYFQGNSAPDKSGLPSDRFSAERTGGSVSTLTIQRTQQEDSAVYLCASSLGGRQGAIYGYTFGSGTRLTVV.

CDR3 amino acids: CASRTGGNEKLFF. The CDR3 DNA follows: TGTGCCAGCAGAACAGGGGGCAATGAAAAACTGTTTTTT. J is TRBJ1-4 and V is TRBV7-9; 9 nucleotides agree with TRBD1. Trimming cost V 6 bases and J 5 bases; bases outside gene matches: 1. The CDR3 consists of 13 residues. Germline V gives CDR1 SEHNR, CDR2 FQNEAQ (reference sequence).

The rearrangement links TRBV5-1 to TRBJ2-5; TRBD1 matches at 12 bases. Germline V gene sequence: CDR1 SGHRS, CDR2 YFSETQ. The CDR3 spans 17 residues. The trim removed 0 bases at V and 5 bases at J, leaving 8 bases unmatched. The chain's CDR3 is CASSLVLGTGGEETQYF. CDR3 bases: TGCGCCAGCAGCTTGGTTTTGGGGACAGGGGGCGAGGAGACCCAGTACTTC.

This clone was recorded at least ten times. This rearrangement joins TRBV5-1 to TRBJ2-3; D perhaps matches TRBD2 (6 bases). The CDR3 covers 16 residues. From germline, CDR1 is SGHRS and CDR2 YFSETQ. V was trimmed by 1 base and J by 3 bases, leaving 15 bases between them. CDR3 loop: CASSLQGGVGTDTQYF. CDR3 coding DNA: TGCGCCAGCAGCTTGCAAGGCGGGGTAGGGACAGATACGCAGTATTTT. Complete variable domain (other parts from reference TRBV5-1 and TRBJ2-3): KAGVTQTPRYLIKTRGQQVTLSCSPISGHRSVSWYQQTPGQGLQFLFEYFSETQRNKGNFPGRFSGRQFSNSRSEMNVSTLELGDSALYLCASSLQGGVGTDTQYFGPGTRLTVL.

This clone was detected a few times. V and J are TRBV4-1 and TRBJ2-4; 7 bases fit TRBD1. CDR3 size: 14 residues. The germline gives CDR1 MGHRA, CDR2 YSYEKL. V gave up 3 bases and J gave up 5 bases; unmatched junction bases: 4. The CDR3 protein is CASSHRGTENIQYF. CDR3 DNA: TGCGCCAGCAGCCACAGGGGGACGGAAAACATTCAGTACTTC.

This chain's CDR3 is CASSVGPRADTQYF. CDR3 in DNA: TGTGCCAGCAGCGTAGGACCGAGGGCAGATACGCAGTATTTT. J is TRBJ2-3 and V is TRBV9; tentatively, D is TRBD2 (5 bases). Trimming left V 0 bases short and J 4 bases short, with 9 bases between. The CDR3 has 14 amino acids. The V gene's germline CDR1 is SGDLS and CDR2 YYNGEE.

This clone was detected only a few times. The CDR3 spells CASSLRLGLQGLNTEAFF. The DNA for the CDR3 is TGTGCCAGCAGCCTCCGCCTTGGGCTACAGGGATTGAACACTGAAGCTTTCTTT. The chain employs TRBV5-6 and TRBJ1-1, with D tentatively TRBD1 (6 bases). This CDR3 has 18 amino acids. V lost 4 bases and J 0 bases, leaving 22 bases between the germline ends. The germline CDR1 and CDR2 sequences are SGHDT and YYEEEE.

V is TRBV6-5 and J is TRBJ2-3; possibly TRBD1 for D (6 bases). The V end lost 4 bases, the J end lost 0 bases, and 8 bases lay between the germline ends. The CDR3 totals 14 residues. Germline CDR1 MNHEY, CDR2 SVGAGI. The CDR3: CASSWGTSTDTQYF. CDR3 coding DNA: TGTGCCAGCAGTTGGGGGACAAGCACAGATACGCAGTATTTT.

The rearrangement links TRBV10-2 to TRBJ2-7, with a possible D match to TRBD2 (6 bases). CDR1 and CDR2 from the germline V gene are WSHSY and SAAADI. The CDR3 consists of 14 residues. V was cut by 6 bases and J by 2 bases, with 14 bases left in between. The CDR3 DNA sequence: TGCGCCAGCAGATTTTCGAGGGAGGCCTACGAGCAGTACTTC. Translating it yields CASRFSREAYEQYF.

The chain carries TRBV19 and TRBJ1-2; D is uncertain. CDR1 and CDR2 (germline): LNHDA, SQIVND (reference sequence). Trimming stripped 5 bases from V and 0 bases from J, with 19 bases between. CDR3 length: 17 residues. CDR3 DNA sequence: TGTGCCAGTAGTCCTGGTGATAATTCGGTAGCTAACTATGGCTACACCTTC. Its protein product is CASSPGDNSVANYGYTF.